This T cell receptor beta chain was retrieved from a study of T cells in Graves' hyperthyroidism and ophthalmopathy. A lack of ophthalmopathy progression within 18 months defined stable Graves' hyperthyroidism. The patients, who ranged from 18 to 65 in age, presented with newly diagnosed hyperthyroidism lasting under 2 months. Trimming took off 4 bases at V and 6 bases at J, with 15 bases between the two ends. Germline V gene lookup returns CDR1 SGHTA and CDR2 FQGNSA. This CDR3 comprises 14 residues. This clonotype was counted a single time. Amplified regions were TCR beta CDR3 sequences from RNA transcripts. In the first-round RT-PCR of the TCR CDR3, the HTBI primer set was used. In TCRdb, the multiplex PCR reads were re-called with MiXCR into one record per CDR3 protein. The sample comprises about 580,000 distinct CDR3 sequences, around 45% of which are singletons, and around 8% rests with the top ten.

The clonotype originates from a young woman with Graves' hyperthyroidism. Material: peripheral blood or thyroid tissue (not recorded which). This chain links TRBV7-2 with TRBJ1-2; D possibly corresponds to TRBD1 (5 bases). CDR3 sequence reads: CASSSLAGRDGYTF. Written as DNA, the CDR3 is TGTGCCAGCAGCTCCCTAGCGGGGCGGGATGGCTACACCTTC. Looking up the rest from reference TRBV7-2 and TRBJ1-2 gives the full variable domain: GAGVSQSPSNKVTEKGKDVELRCDPISGHTALYWYRQSLGQGLEFLIYFQGNSAPDKSGLPSDRFSAERTGGSVSTLTIQRTQQEDSAVYLCASSSLAGRDGYTFGSGTRLTVV.